This passage covers 15 T cell receptor beta chains from one sample sequenced in a study of identical twins. One entry per CDR3 protein, called by TCRdb with MiXCR from the 5' RACE reads. The table includes about 890,000 distinct CDR3 sequences, about 12% detected once. In addition, the sample was reused for a study of yellow fever vaccine responses in identical twins.

The sequencing sample was made of PBMCs. These receptors were collected from a woman younger than 35 in good health.

This sequence joins TRBV11-2 and TRBJ2-1; 9 bases are a match to TRBD2. The J segment lost 3 bases and the V segment lost 2 bases, leaving 5 bases of the junction unmatched. This CDR3 comprises 16 residues. CDR1 and CDR2 from the germline V gene are SGHAT and FQNNGV. The CDR3 DNA follows: TGTGCCAGCAGCTTATTGGTTAGCGGGAGCTACAATGAGCAGTTCTTC. Translation: CASSLLVSGSYNEQFF.

This clonotype was observed many times. The chain uses TRBV4-1 and TRBJ2-5, with TRBD1 matching over 8 bases. Germline V lookup: CDR1 MGHRA, CDR2 YSYEKL. Germline trimming cut 4 bases from V and 2 bases from J; bases unmatched to any gene: 3. This CDR3 spans 14 amino acids. This CDR3 is CASSRNRGQETQYF. The CDR3, as DNA: TGCGCCAGCAGCCGGAACAGGGGGCAAGAGACCCAGTACTTC.

V usage is TRBV20-1 and J usage is TRBJ2-6; maybe TRBD1 (6 bases). The germline V and J ends were trimmed by 6 bases and 0 bases, with 18 bases remaining between them. Germline V CDR1 and CDR2: DFQATT, SNEGSKA (reference sequence). The CDR3 is made up of 17 amino acids. CDR3 in amino acids: CSAPMTGIRSGANVLTF. The CDR3 coding sequence is TGCAGTGCGCCCATGACAGGTATTCGCTCTGGGGCCAACGTCCTGACTTTC.

This clonotype was seen more than once but under ten times. This chain joins TRBV13 and TRBJ2-7; no firm D call. Trimming shortened V by 4 bases and J by 3 bases, and 13 bases separated the two germline ends. CDR3 length: 14 amino acids. Germline V gene data show CDR1 as PRHDT and CDR2 as FYEKMQ (reference sequence). CDR3 coding DNA: TGTGCCAGCAGCTCCCCCGATAAAAGCTACGAGCAGTACTTC. Its protein product is CASSSPDKSYEQYF.

V usage is TRBV29-1 and J usage is TRBJ2-7, with a tentative D call TRBD1 (6 bases). Trimming removed 0 bases from V and 0 bases from J, with 6 bases in between. The CDR3 runs to 13 residues. CDR1 and CDR2 from the germline V gene are SQVTM and ANQGSEA. CDR3 sequence reads: CSVEEGGSYEQYV. The CDR3 DNA sequence: TGCAGCGTTGAAGAAGGGGGCTCCTACGAGCAGTACGTC.

CDR3: CASNSRAHEQYV. The CDR3 DNA follows: TGTGCCAGCAACTCTAGGGCCCACGAGCAGTACGTC. This sequence joins TRBV3-1 and TRBJ2-7; D is unresolved. Germline values: CDR1 LGHDT, CDR2 YNNKEL (reference sequence). V dropped 7 bases and J dropped 5 bases, with 12 bases sitting between them. This CDR3 region has 12 residues.

This clonotype was found a few times. The V gene is TRBV11-2, the J gene TRBJ2-5; D perhaps matches TRBD1 (8 bases). This CDR3 is 16 amino acids long. In germline, CDR1 is SGHAT, CDR2 FQNNGV. Trimming cost V 5 bases and J 7 bases, with 23 bases left between them. The CDR3 DNA follows: TGTGCCAGCAGCCCTGGACAGGGAGGGGTGATATGGACCCAGTACTTC. The encoded protein is CASSPGQGGVIWTQYF.

This clonotype was counted between two and nine times. V and J are TRBV5-1 and TRBJ2-5; 10 nucleotides match TRBD2. V was clipped by 0 bases and J by 1 base; unmatched bases: 6. Germline V lookup: CDR1 SGHRS, CDR2 YFSETQ. The CDR3 is 17 residues long. CDR3 sequence reads: CASSLALSSGSQETQYF. The CDR3 DNA sequence: TGCGCCAGCAGCTTGGCCTTATCTAGCGGGAGCCAAGAGACCCAGTACTTC. The full variable domain, with the rest looked up from reference TRBV5-1 and TRBJ2-5, is KAGVTQTPRYLIKTRGQQVTLSCSPISGHRSVSWYQQTPGQGLQFLFEYFSETQRNKGNFPGRFSGRQFSNSRSEMNVSTLELGDSALYLCASSLALSSGSQETQYFGPGTRLLVL.

Remarks on this clonotype: A much larger clone lies a single base off, so this may be a read error. This chain uses TRBV12-3 or TRBV12-4 with TRBJ2-2; weak D call: TRBD1 (5 bases). This CDR3 comprises 15 residues. CDR3: CTSSFETVNTGELFF. The CDR3 nucleotides read TGTACCAGCAGTTTCGAGACAGTGAACACCGGGGAGCTGTTTTTT.

This clonotype was counted once. The genes are TRBV6-1 and TRBJ1-5, with 10 nucleotides matching TRBD1. CDR1 and CDR2 (germline): MNHNS, SASEGT. This CDR3 comprises 16 residues. V dropped 5 bases and J dropped 0; count of bases not matched to a gene: 4. In DNA form, the CDR3 reads TGTGCCAGCAGTATGGGACAGGGGAGTAGCAATCAGCCCCAGCATTTT. Amino acids: CASSMGQGSSNQPQHF.

The V call is TRBV20-1, the J call TRBJ2-5; D remains unclear. From germline, CDR1 is DFQATT and CDR2 SNEGSKA (reference sequence). V was pared by 4 bases and J by 0 bases, with 12 bases between. There are 14 residues in the CDR3. The CDR3, as DNA: TGCAGTGCTAAGGTCACCCCAAACCAAGAGACCCAGTACTTC. It is translated as CSAKVTPNQETQYF.

The rearrangement joins TRBV14 to TRBJ2-1, with 9 bases that match TRBD2. The V and J ends lost 1 base and 8 bases, in that order; junction bases with no gene match: 9. Germline loops: CDR1 SGHDN, CDR2 FVKESK. The CDR3 loop spans 16 amino acids. The CDR3 DNA is TGTGCCAGCAGCCAAGGGTTATTCACTAGCGGGCATGAGCAGTTCTTC. This encodes CASSQGLFTSGHEQFF. Using reference TRBV14 and TRBJ2-1 for the parts outside the CDR3, the full variable domain is EAGVTQFPSHSVIEKGQTVTLRCDPISGHDNLYWYRRVMGKEIKFLLHFVKESKQDESGMPNNRFLAERTGGTYSTLKVQPAELEDSGVYFCASSQGLFTSGHEQFFGPGTRLTVL.

This clonotype was observed a few times. The J gene is TRBJ2-1, the V gene TRBV7-3; 7 bases align to TRBD2. The CDR3 loop spans 14 amino acids. The junction had 5 bases not matched to a gene; V was cut back by 8 bases and J by 1 base. The V gene's germline CDR1 is SGHTA and CDR2 FQGTGA. The CDR3 sequence is CASATGGSYNEQFF. In nucleotides, the CDR3 is TGTGCCAGCGCAACGGGAGGTTCCTACAATGAGCAGTTCTTC. Combining the CDR3 with reference TRBV7-3 and TRBJ2-1 gives the whole variable domain GAGVSQTPSNKVTEKGKYVELRCDPISGHTALYWYRQSLGQGPEFLIYFQGTGAADDSGLPNDRFFAVRPEGSVSTLKIQRTERGDSAVYLCASATGGSYNEQFFGPGTRLTVL.

This clonotype was found a few times. J is TRBJ2-1 and V is TRBV7-8, with TRBD2 matching 15 bases. There are 16 residues in the CDR3. V dropped 6 bases and J dropped 5; count of bases not matched to a gene: 5. From germline, CDR1 is SGHVS and CDR2 FQNEAQ. The CDR3: CASRTGTSGGNNEQFF. CDR3 DNA sequence: TGTGCCAGCAGGACCGGGACTAGCGGGGGGAACAATGAGCAGTTCTTC.

This rearrangement joins TRBV4-1 to TRBJ2-3, with D possibly matching TRBD2 (6 bases). Looked up from germline, CDR1 is MGHRA and CDR2 is YSYEKL. CDR3 length: 19 residues. The germline V and J ends were trimmed by 0 bases and 0 bases, with 19 bases remaining between them. Here the CDR3 reads CASSQDGSRGATSTDTQYF. Here the CDR3 DNA reads TGCGCCAGCAGCCAAGATGGGAGTCGCGGGGCAACTAGCACAGATACGCAGTATTTT.